The entry below gives a single T cell receptor beta chain sequence along with its context. Its antigen remains undetermined. No much larger clonotype is one base removed from it; base qualities were not supplied. The sample comes from a study of blood T cell repertoires in COVID-19 (dated by TCRdb to 2018 to 2021). About the investigation overall: Samples from collaborators originated in the United States, Italy and Spain and spanned both the acute and convalescent phases of COVID-19. The material from the prospective study consisted of cDNA or gDNA derived from T cells, B-cell-depleted T cells, or PBMCs. Subjects who had been exposed to COVID-19, were actively infected with it, or had recovered from it provided the deeply sampled blood TCRbeta repertoires that made up the dataset. A freely available public database, intended as a resource for researchers studying the immune response to SARS-CoV-2, is where the repertoires were released. Samples were obtained from the ongoing ImmuneRACE study (first 160 participants) and from about 1,300 subjects provided by 6 global collaborators. Sample metadata almost always included a de-identified subject ID, COVID-19 status, age in years and sex. Where available, HLA class I and class II types were taken from metadata supplied by the sample provider and were not determined by assay-based typing. The paper's findings and limits, for the study overall: The amount of clinical and demographic metadata varied by source and participant and was provided uncurated.

TCRbeta CDR3 regions were amplified from genomic DNA using the immunoSEQ Assay, a bias-controlled multiplex PCR. On the study's bioinformatics: The number of nucleated cells in each sample was estimated from the amplification of reference gene primers within the assay. To quantify the absolute abundance of each unique TCRbeta CDR3 rearrangement, sequence reads were collapsed and filtered. For each sample, productive Simpson clonality was calculated as the square root of Simpson's diversity index over productive rearrangements. TCRdb's version of the immuneACCESS table is confined to in-frame rearrangements and falls short of the full clone set. An unresolved V gene accounts for under half of the shortfall where checked; the remainder is of unknown origin. The V and J calls and the clone size are those of that table, but D and trimming were determined from the DNA. The sample records 150,000 to 190,000 clones, approximately 84% of which are singletons. Of the sample, 8.3% falls within the top ten clones.

Reading from cysteine to phenylalanine, the CDR3 counts 13 amino acids. CDR3 DNA is the only sequence kept; it has 39 bases, read in frame from the first base. The junction carries 7 bases between V and J, which are trimmed by 0 bases and 6 bases respectively. Based on the germline V gene (reference sequence), the CDR1 and CDR2 sequences are LGHDT and YNNKEL. In Seattle, one collaborating source enrolled patients while the infection was active and tracked those patients longitudinally over the course of disease. Whole blood was collected in K2EDTA tubes by collaborating institutions according to the institutions' own protocols. For TCRbeta analysis, collaborators shipped samples in one of three forms: frozen whole blood, isolated PBMCs, or DNA extracted from either of those sample types.

The sequencing input was peripheral blood. This TCR came from a woman aged 55 to 70 with COVID-19, enrolled during active disease. The chain is encoded by TRBV3-1 (or the pseudogene TRBV3-2) joined to TRBJ2-3; the D gene is possibly TRBD1, with 6 bases matching. The CDR3 reads as follows: CASSQERGDTQYF. The DNA reads TGTGCCAGCAGCCAAGAAAGGGGGGATACGCAGTATTTT.